Listed below are T cell receptor beta chains from one sample, sequenced in a study of blood T cell repertoires in COVID-19. The assay was immunoSEQ multiplex PCR, and TCRdb's table has in-frame clones only and misses some. The data contain approximately 200,000 clones, roughly 79% of them seen just once; the ten biggest clones take up 15% to 20%. The sample consisted of peripheral blood. These receptor sequences come from a man between 60 and 75 years old with active or convalescent COVID-19. CDR3s include the opening cysteine and the closing phenylalanine or tryptophan.

CDR3	V	J	length
CASSLGQGETQYF	TRBV19	TRBJ2-5	13
CATRTHTGAGGYTF	TRBV28	TRBJ1-2	14
CASSQTQATQPQHF	TRBV14	TRBJ1-5	14
CASSVEGYNEQFF	TRBV9	TRBJ2-1	13
CASSPRARQGNYEQYF	TRBV5-1	TRBJ2-7	16
CASSSLGTSGTDTQYF	TRBV7-3	TRBJ2-3	16
CASGPSAGVREQYF	TRBV7-9	TRBJ2-7	14
CASSLRTSGSQDTQYF	TRBV28	TRBJ2-3	16
CATSREGPGEAFF	TRBV15	TRBJ1-1	13
CASSFLGGTEAFF	TRBV28	TRBJ1-1	13
CASSLLGRSQETQYF	TRBV11-2	TRBJ2-5	15
CASSPPGARGEQYF	TRBV27	TRBJ2-7	14
CASSLGGVRSSYNSPLHF	TRBV7-3	TRBJ1-6	18
CASSLPGGHTEAFF	TRBV6-6	TRBJ1-1	14
CASSLVVGGTEAFF	TRBV5-1	TRBJ1-1	14
CASSVEGGGATYEQYF	TRBV9	TRBJ2-7	16
CASSLPMPAGELFF	TRBV7-9	TRBJ2-2	14
CATSDFYTQGDTDTQYF	TRBV24-1	TRBJ2-3	17
CAIRWQGGQYF	TRBV10-3	TRBJ2-7	11
CASSDRTSGQETQYF	TRBV5-4	TRBJ2-5	15
CASSMGQGPHYGYTF	TRBV5-1	TRBJ1-2	15
CASGRPGLASEQFF	TRBV12-5	TRBJ2-1	14
CASMKDRSLGEQYF	TRBV19	TRBJ2-7	14
CASSLGGAQRQAYEQYF	TRBV7-2	TRBJ2-7	17
CASLGGAARNTIYF	TRBV6-5	TRBJ1-3	14
CASSAGQGAGQFF	TRBV18	NA	13
CASSSQTSTGSSPLHF	TRBV7-9	TRBJ1-6	16
CASSMTHSNQPQHF	TRBV7-2	TRBJ1-5	14
CASRGQGGIYGYTF	TRBV28	TRBJ1-2	14
CASSYPPASGRFPEQYF	TRBV28	TRBJ2-7	17
CASSYTPALAGYTDTQYF	TRBV6-2/TRBV6-3	TRBJ2-3	18
CSFDSVGGTQYF	TRBV29-1	TRBJ2-5	12
CASIGDRYGYTF	TRBV2	TRBJ1-2	12
CASSVRSTGELFF	TRBV9	TRBJ2-2	13
CASSPRQADYEQYF	TRBV18	TRBJ2-7	14
CASSPRPGNTIYF	TRBV28	TRBJ1-3	13
CASSAQLADTQYF	TRBV9	TRBJ2-3	13
CASSTGTANEQFF	TRBV19	TRBJ2-1	13
CASTPTRGGSPLHF	TRBV6-2/TRBV6-3	TRBJ1-6	14
CSVVGGPNQPQHF	TRBV29-1	TRBJ1-5	13
CASSQETAVYGYTF	TRBV4-1	TRBJ1-2	14
CACNRGNNQPQHF	TRBV30	TRBJ1-5	13
CASSPPDSRNTGELFF	TRBV18	TRBJ2-2	16
CASSFGGNTEAFF	TRBV6-2/TRBV6-3	TRBJ1-1	13
CASSLRGGGPQYF	TRBV28	TRBJ2-5	13
CSVEEGSTDTQYF	TRBV29-1	TRBJ2-3	13
CASSGQDTVDEQFF	TRBV9	TRBJ2-1	14
CASSSLGHRETQYF	TRBV11-2	TRBJ2-5	14